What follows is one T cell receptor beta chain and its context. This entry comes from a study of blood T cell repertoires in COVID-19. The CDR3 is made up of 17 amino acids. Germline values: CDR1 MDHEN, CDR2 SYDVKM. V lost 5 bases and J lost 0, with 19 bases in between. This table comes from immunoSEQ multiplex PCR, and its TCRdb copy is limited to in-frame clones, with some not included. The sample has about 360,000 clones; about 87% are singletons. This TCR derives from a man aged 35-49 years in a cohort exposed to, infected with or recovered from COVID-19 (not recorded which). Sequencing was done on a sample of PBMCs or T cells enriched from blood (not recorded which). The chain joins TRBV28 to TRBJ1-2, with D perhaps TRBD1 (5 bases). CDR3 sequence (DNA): TGTGCCAGCAGTAGAACGGGCCTCGGGGGGACTAACTATGGCTACACCTTC. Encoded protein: CASSRTGLGGTNYGYTF.